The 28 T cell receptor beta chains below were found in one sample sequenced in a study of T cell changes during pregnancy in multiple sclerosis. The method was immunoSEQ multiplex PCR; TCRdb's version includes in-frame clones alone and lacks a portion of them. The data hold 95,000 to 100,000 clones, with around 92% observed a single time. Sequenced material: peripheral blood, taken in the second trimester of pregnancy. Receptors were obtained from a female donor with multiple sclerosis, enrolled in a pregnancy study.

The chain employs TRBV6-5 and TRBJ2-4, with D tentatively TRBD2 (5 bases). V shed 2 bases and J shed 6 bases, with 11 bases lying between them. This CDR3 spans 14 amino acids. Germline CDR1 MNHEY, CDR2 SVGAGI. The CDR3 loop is CASSYAGTLNIQYF. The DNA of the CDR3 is TGTGCCAGCAGTTACGCGGGTACCCTAAACATTCAGTACTTC.

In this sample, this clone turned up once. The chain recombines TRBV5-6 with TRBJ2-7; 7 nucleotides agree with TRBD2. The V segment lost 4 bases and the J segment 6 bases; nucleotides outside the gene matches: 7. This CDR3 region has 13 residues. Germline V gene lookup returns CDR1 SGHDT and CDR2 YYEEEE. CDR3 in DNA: TGTGCCAGCAGCCCGGAGGGAGGGACCGAGCAGTACTTC. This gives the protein CASSPEGGTEQYF. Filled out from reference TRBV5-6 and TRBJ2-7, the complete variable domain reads DAGVTQSPTHLIKTRGQQVTLRCSPKSGHDTVSWYQQALGQGPQFIFQYYEEEERQRGNFPDRFSGHQFPNYSSELNVNALLLGDSALYLCASSPEGGTEQYFGPGTRLTVT.

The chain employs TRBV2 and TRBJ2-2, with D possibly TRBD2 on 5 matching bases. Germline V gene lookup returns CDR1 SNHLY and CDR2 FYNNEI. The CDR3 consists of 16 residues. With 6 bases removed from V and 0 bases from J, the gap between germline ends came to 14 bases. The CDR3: CASSLDYAANTGELFF. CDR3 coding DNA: TGTGCCAGCAGCCTAGACTATGCCGCGAACACCGGGGAGCTGTTTTTT.

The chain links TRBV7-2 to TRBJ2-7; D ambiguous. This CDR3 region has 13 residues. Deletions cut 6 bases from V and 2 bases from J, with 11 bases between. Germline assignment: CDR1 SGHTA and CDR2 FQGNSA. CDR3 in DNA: TGTGCCAGCAGTCAGGATAGAGCCTACGAGCAGTACTTC. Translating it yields CASSQDRAYEQYF. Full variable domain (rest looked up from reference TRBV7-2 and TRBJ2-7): GAGVSQSPSNKVTEKGKDVELRCDPISGHTALYWYRQSLGQGLEFLIYFQGNSAPDKSGLPSDRFSAERTGGSVSTLTIQRTQQEDSAVYLCASSQDRAYEQYFGPGTRLTVT.

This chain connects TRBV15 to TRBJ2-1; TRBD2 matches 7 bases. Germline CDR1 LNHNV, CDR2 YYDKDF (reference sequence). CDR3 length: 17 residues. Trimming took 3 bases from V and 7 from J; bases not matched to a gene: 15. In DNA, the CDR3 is TGTGCCACCAGCAGTCCCCTCGGGCGCGGGAGTAGGAATGAGCAGTTCTTC. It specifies CATSSPLGRGSRNEQFF.

The CDR3 loop reads CASIGREAYEQYF. CDR3 bases: TGCGCCAGCATTGGACGGGAAGCCTACGAGCAGTACTTC. The chain recombines TRBV10-2 with TRBJ2-7; TRBD2 is a possible D gene (5 bases). The CDR3 spans 13 residues. CDR1 and CDR2 from the germline V gene are WSHSY and SAAADI. Between the trimmed V and J ends, which lost 7 bases and 2 bases, there was a span of 12 bases.

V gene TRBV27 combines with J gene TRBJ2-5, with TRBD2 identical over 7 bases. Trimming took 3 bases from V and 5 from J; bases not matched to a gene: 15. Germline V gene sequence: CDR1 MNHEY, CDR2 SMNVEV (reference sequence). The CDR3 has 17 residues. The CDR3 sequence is CASSFTGGRPAGETQYF. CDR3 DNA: TGTGCCAGCAGTTTCACAGGCGGGAGACCGGCGGGGGAGACCCAGTACTTC.

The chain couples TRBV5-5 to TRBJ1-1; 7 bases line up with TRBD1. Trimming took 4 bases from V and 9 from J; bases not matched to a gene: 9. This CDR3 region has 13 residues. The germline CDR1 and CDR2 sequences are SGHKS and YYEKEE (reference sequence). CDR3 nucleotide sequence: TGTGCCAGCAGCCATCCCCAGGGGGTGCAAGCTTTCTTT. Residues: CASSHPQGVQAFF.

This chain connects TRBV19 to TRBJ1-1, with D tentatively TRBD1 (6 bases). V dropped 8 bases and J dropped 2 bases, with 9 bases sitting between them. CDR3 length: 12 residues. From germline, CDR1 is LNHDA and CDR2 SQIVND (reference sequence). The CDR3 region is CASQQGNTEAFF. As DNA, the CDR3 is TGTGCCAGTCAACAGGGTAACACTGAAGCTTTCTTT.

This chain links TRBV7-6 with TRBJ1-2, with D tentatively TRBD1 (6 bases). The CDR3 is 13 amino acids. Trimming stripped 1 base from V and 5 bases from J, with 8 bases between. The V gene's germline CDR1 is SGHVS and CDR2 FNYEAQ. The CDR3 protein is CASSLGQGYGYTF. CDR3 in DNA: TGTGCCAGCAGCTTAGGCCAGGGGTATGGCTACACCTTC.

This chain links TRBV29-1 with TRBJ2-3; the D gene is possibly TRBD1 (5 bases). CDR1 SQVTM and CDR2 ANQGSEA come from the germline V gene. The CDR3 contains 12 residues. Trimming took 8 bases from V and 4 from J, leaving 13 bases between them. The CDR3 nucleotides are TGCAGCACCGTTCAGGGTGCAGATACGCAGTATTTT. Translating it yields CSTVQGADTQYF.

CDR3 protein: CASRSESGRAEQFF. The CDR3 DNA reads TGTGCCAGCAGAAGCGAAAGCGGGAGGGCCGAGCAGTTCTTC. The V and J genes are TRBV6-1 and TRBJ2-1, with 10 bases fitting TRBD2. This CDR3 is 14 amino acids long. Looked up from germline, CDR1 is MNHNS and CDR2 is SASEGT. Unmatched junction bases numbered 9, after V lost 6 bases and J lost 10 bases.

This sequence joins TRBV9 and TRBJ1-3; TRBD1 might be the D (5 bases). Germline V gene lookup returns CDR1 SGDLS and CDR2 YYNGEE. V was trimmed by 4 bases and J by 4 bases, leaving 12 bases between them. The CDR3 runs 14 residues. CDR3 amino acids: CASSPGGFGNTIYF. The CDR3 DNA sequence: TGTGCCAGCAGCCCCGGGGGGTTCGGAAACACCATATATTTT.

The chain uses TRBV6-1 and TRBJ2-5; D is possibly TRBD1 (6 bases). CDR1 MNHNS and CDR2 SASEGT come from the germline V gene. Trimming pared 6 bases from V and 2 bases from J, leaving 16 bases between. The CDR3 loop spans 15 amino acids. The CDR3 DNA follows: TGTGCCAGCAGCGGCGGACAGACAAAGCAAGAGACCCAGTACTTC. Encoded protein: CASSGGQTKQETQYF.

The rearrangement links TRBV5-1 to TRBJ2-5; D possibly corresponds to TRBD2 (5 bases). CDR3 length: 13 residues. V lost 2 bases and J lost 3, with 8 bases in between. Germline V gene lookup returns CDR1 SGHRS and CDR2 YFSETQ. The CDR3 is CASSLGAEETQYF. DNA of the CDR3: TGCGCCAGCAGCTTAGGAGCGGAAGAGACCCAGTACTTC.

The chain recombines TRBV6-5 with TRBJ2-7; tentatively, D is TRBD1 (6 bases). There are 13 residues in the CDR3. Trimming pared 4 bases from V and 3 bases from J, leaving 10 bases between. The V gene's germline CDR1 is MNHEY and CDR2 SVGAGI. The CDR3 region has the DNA TGTGCCAGCAGTTCCGGGACATACTACGAGCAGTACTTC. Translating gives CASSSGTYYEQYF.

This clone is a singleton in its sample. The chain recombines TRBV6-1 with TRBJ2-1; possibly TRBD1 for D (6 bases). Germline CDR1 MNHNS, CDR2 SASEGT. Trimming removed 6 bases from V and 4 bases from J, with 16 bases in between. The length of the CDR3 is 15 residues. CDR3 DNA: TGTGCCAGCAGAACGGACAGTGAGGTATACAATGAGCAGTTCTTC. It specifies CASRTDSEVYNEQFF.

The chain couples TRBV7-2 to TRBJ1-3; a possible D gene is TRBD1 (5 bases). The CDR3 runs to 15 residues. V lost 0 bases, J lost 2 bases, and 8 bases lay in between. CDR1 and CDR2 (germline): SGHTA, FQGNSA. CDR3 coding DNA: TGTGCCAGCAGCTTAGCGGGGCAGGCTGGAAACACCATATATTTT. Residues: CASSLAGQAGNTIYF.

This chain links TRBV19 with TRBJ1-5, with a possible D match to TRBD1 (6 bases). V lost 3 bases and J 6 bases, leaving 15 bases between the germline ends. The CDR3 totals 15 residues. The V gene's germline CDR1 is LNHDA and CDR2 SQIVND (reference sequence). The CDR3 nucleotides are TGTGCCAGTAGTATTACAGGGAGTAAAAGTCAGCCCCAGCATTTT. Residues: CASSITGSKSQPQHF.

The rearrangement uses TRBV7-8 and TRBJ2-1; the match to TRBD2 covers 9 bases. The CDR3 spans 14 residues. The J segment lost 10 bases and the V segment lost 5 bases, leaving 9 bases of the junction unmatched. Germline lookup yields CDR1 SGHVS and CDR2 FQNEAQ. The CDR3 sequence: CASSPPGLAGEQFF. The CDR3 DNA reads TGTGCCAGCAGCCCTCCGGGACTAGCAGGAGAGCAGTTCTTC.

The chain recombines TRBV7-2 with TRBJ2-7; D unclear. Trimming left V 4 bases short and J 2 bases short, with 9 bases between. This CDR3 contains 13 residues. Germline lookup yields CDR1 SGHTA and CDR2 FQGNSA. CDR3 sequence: CASSWVGAYEQYF. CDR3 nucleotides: TGTGCCAGCAGCTGGGTCGGAGCCTACGAGCAGTACTTC.

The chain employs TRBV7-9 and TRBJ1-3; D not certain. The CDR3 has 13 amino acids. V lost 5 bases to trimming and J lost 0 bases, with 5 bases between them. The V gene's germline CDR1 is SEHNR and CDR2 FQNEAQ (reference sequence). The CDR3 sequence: CASSTFSGNTIYF. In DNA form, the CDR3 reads TGTGCCAGCAGCACTTTCTCTGGAAACACCATATATTTT.

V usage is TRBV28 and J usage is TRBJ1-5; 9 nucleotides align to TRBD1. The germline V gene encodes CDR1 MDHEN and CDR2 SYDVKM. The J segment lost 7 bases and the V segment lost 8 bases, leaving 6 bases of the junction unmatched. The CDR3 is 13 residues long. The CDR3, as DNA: TGTGCCAGCCTTGGGGACAGGGCCCAGCCCCAGCATTTT. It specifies CASLGDRAQPQHF.

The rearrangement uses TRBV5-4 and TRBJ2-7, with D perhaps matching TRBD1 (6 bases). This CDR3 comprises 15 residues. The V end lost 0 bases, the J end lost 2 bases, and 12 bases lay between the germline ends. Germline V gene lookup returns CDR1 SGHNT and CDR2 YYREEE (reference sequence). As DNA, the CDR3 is TGTGCCAGCAGCTTGGGAGGGGGACAAACCTACGAGCAGTACTTC. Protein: CASSLGGGQTYEQYF.

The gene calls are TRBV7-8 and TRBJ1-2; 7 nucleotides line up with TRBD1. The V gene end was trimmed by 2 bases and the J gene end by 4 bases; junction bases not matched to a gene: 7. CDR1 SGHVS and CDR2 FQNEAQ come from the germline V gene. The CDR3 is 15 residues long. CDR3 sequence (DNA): TGTGCCAGCAGCTTAAGGGACAGCGTCTCCTATGGCTACACCTTC. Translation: CASSLRDSVSYGYTF.

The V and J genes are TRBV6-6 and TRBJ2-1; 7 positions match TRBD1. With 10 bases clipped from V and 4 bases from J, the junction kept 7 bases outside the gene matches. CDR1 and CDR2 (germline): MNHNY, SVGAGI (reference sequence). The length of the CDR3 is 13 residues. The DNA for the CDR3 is TGTGCCACTAGAGGGACAGATTACAATGAGCAGTTCTTC. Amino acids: CATRGTDYNEQFF.

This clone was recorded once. CDR3 residues: CAWLRGNTEAFF. The CDR3 coding sequence is TGTGCCTGGCTCAGGGGAAACACTGAAGCTTTCTTT. The J gene is TRBJ1-1, the V gene TRBV30, with D perhaps matching TRBD1 (6 bases). The CDR3 covers 12 residues. V dropped 5 bases and J dropped 2 bases, with 9 bases sitting between them. The V gene's germline CDR1 is GTSNPN and CDR2 SVGIG (reference sequence).

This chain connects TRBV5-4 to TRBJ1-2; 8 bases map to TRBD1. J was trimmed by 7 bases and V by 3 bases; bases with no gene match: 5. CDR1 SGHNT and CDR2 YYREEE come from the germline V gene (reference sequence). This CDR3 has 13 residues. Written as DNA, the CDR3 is TGTGCCAGCAGCTGGGGGACAGGATCTGGCTACACCTTC. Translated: CASSWGTGSGYTF.